This T cell receptor beta chain was obtained from a study of T-cell memory formation after mild COVID-19 (dated by TCRdb to the early 2020s). As for the study more broadly: TCR sequence clusters from the two donors were largely donor specific. In two donors, T-cell clones that expanded and contracted after mild COVID-19 were followed by sequencing TCRalpha and TCRbeta repertoires longitudinally. Two young, previously healthy adult volunteers, one female and one male, were included in the cohort. Broader findings and caveats from the paper: Contracting CD4+ clones appeared mostly in the CM and EM memory subsets, whereas CD8+ clones were enriched in EMRA. The detection of some responding clones in pre-infection memory suggests that pre-existing cross-reactive memory T cells joined the SARS-CoV-2 response. Whether the second-wave clones peaking on day 37 were SARS-CoV-2 specific was not confirmed. Balanced CD4/CD8 phenotypes were observed for clones contracting from day 15 to 85, whereas a bias towards CD4+ was observed for a second wave of clones expanding from day 15 to 37. The study covered only a couple of mild cases, and larger cohorts including severe cases with pre-infection samples were considered necessary.

This clonotype was counted a few times. This clone's antigen is unknown. Per-base qualities were not stored, and no clone one base away is much larger. Trimming accounts for 4 bases at V and 5 bases at J, while the number of junction bases matched to no gene is 9. Counted from cysteine to phenylalanine, this CDR3 has 16 amino acids. Only the CDR3 part of the read is kept: 48 bases, read in frame from the first base. The germline V gene provides CDR1 SGHVS and CDR2 FNYEAQ. Ficoll-Paque density gradient centrifugation was the method used to isolate PBMCs. TCRdb lists the instrument as Illumina NovaSeq 6000. cDNA libraries for TCRalpha and TCRbeta were prepared by 5'RACE using constant-segment primers, with sample barcodes and unique molecular identifiers added. Trizol reagent was used to extract RNA from every sample. Library amplification was performed in two PCR steps, and a second sample barcode and Illumina TruSeq adapters were introduced in the second step. Sequencing of libraries was performed on an Illumina NovaSeq with 2 x 150 bp paired-end reads. As for the original processing: Demultiplexing of reads and collapsing into UMI-guided consensus sequences were performed with migec v1.2.7. Using mixcr v2.1.11, UMI consensuses were aligned to TRA and TRB V and J templates and then assembled into clonotypes. A clonotype was counted as expanded or contracted only if both edgeR and NoisET called the change significant, with noise models trained on biological replicates. For edgeR calls, the cutoffs were a false discovery rate-adjusted p below 0.01 and a log2 fold-change threshold of 1. As an exploratory analysis of dynamics, max-normalized trajectories of the 1000 most abundant clonotypes were examined by PCA with hierarchical clustering. Separately sequenced CD4+ and CD8+ repertoires were used to assign the CD4 or CD8 phenotype of responding clones. In TCRdb, the public reads were trimmed at Q25 with fastp and aligned with MiXCR, with productive beta chains retained. Each record represents a unique CDR3 protein, reported with the most common genes and DNA among its rows. The V and J calls and clone size are TCRdb's, not the authors'. The sample table shows around 250,000 distinct CDR3 sequences, and 7.5% to 10% are seen once. The biggest ten clones account for under 25% of the sample.

Material for sequencing was PBMCs or a T cell subset sorted from them (not recorded which). The V gene is TRBV7-6 and the J gene is TRBJ2-3, with 10 bases aligning to TRBD2. The source is a man between 18 and 35 years old who had mild COVID-19 (a few samples of this study predate the infection). The sample titles of this study are shuffled in the database, so cell type and time point are left out; the donor was told from shared clones. CDR3 protein: CASSYTSGVSGDTQYF. The nucleotides are TGTGCCAGCAGCTATACTAGCGGGGTTTCTGGAGATACGCAGTATTTT.